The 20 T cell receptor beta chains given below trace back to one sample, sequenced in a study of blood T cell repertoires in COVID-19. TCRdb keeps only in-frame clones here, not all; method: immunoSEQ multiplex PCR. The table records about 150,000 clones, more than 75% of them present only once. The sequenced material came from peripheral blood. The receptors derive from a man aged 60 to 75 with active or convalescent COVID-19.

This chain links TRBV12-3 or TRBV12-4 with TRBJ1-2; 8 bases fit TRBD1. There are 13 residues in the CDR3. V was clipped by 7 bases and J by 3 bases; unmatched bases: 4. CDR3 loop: CASTTGGHYGYTF. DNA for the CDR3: TGTGCCAGCACCACAGGGGGGCACTATGGCTACACCTTC.

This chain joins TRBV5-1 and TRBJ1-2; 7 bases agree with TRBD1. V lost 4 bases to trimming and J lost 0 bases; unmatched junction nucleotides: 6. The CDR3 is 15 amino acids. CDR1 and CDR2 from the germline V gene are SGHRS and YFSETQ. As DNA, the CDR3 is TGCGCCAGCAGCCGGGATCAGGGGGCTAACTATGGCTACACCTTC. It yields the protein CASSRDQGANYGYTF.

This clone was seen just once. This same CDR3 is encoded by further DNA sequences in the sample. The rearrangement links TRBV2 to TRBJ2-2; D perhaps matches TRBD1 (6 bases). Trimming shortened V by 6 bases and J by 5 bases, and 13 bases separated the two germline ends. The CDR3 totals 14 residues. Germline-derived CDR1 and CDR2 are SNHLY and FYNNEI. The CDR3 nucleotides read TGTGCCAGCAGCCCAAGGGGGAGAACCGGGGAGCTGTTTTTT. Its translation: CASSPRGRTGELFF.

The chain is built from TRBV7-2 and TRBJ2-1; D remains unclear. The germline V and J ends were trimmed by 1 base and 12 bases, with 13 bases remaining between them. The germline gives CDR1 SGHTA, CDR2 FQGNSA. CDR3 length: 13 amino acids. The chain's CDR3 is CASSLESLSGQFF. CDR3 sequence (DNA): TGTGCCAGCAGCTTAGAATCCCTGAGTGGGCAGTTCTTC.

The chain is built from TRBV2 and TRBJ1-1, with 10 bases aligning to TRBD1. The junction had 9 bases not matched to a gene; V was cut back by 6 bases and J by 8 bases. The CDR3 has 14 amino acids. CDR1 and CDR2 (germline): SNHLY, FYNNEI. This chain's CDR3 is CASRGTLTGGEAFF. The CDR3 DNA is TGTGCCAGCAGGGGAACTTTGACAGGGGGCGAAGCTTTCTTT.

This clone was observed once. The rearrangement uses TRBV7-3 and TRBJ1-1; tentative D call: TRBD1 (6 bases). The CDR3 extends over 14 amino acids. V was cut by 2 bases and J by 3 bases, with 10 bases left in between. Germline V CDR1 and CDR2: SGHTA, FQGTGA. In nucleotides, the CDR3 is TGTGCCAGCAGCTTAGGCAGGGGTGACACTGAAGCTTTCTTT. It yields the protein CASSLGRGDTEAFF.

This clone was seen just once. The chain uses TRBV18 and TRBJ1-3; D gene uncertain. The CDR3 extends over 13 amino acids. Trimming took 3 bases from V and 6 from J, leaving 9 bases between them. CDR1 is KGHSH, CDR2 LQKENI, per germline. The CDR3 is CASSPARENTIYF. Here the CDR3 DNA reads TGTGCCAGCTCACCGGCGAGGGAAAACACCATATATTTT.

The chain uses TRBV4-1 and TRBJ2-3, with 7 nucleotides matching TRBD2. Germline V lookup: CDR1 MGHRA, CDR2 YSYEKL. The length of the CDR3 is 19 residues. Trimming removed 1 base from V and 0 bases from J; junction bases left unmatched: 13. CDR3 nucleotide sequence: TGCGCCAGCAGCCAAGGTCGGGGCGGGAGTGGGCGTAGCACAGATACGCAGTATTTT. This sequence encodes CASSQGRGGSGRSTDTQYF.

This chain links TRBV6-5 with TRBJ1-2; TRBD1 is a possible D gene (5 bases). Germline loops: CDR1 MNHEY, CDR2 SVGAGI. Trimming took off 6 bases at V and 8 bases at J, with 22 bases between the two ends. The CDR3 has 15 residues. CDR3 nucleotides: TGTGCCAGCAGCCCCGACCGACAGCCTTTTTGGGGCTACACCTTC. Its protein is CASSPDRQPFWGYTF.

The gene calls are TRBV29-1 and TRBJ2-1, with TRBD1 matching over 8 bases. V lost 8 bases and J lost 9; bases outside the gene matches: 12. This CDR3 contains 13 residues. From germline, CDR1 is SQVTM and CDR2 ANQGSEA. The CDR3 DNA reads TGCAGCTTATGGACAGGGCCCTTGGGTGAGCAGTTCTTC. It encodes CSLWTGPLGEQFF.

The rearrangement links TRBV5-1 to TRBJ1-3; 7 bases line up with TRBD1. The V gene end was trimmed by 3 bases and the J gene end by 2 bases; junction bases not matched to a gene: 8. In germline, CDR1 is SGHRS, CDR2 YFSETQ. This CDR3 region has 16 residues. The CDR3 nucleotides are TGCGCCAGCAGCTGGGGATCCACAGGGGCTGGAAACACCATATATTTT. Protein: CASSWGSTGAGNTIYF.

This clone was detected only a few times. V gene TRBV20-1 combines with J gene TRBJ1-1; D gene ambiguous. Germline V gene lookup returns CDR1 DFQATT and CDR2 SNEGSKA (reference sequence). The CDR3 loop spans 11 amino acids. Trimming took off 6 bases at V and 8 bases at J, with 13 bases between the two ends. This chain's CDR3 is CSARPLEEAFF. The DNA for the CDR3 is TGCAGTGCACGGCCCTTGGAGGAAGCTTTCTTT.

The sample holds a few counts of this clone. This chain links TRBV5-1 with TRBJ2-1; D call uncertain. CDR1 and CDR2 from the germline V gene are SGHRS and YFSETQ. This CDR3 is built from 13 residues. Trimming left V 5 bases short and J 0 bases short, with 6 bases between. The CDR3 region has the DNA TGCGCCAGCAGAACAGTCTCCTACAATGAGCAGTTCTTC. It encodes CASRTVSYNEQFF.

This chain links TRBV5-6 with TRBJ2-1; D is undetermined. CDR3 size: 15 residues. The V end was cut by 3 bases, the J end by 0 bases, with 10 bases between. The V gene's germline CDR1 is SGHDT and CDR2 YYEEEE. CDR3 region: CASSSSIGSYNEQFF. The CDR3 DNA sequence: TGTGCCAGCAGCTCCTCTATCGGCTCCTACAATGAGCAGTTCTTC.

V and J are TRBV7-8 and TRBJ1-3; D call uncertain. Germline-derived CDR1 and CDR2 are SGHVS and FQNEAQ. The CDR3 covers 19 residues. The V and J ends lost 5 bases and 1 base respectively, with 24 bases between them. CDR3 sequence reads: CASSARAFLPSGSGNTIYF. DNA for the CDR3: TGTGCCAGCAGCGCCCGGGCCTTCCTCCCGAGCGGTTCTGGAAACACCATATATTTT.

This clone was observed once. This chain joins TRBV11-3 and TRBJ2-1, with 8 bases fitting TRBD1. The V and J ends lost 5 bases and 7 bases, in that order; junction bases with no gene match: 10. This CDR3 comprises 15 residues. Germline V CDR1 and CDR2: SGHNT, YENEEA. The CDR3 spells CASSATGGSGNEQFF. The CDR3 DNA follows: TGTGCCAGCAGCGCCACAGGGGGGTCGGGGAATGAGCAGTTCTTC.

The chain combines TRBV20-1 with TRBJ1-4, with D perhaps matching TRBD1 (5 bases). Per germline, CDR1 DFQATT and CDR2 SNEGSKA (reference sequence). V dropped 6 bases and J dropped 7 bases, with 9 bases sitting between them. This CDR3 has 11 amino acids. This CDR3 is CSAEGTEKLFF. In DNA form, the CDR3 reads TGCAGTGCGGAGGGGACTGAAAAACTGTTTTTT.

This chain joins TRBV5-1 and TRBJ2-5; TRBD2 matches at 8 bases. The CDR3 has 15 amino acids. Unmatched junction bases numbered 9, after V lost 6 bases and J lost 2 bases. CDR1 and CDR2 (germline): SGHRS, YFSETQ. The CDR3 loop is CASTRGGAGQETQYF. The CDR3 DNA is TGCGCCAGCACCCGGGGGGGGGCGGGACAAGAGACCCAGTACTTC.

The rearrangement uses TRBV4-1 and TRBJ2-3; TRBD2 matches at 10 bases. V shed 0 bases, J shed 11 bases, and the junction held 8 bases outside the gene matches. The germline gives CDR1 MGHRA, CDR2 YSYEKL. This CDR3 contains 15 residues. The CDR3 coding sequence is TGCGCCAGCAGCCAAGATAGCGGGGGGCCCGGTGGGCAGTATTTT. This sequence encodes CASSQDSGGPGGQYF.

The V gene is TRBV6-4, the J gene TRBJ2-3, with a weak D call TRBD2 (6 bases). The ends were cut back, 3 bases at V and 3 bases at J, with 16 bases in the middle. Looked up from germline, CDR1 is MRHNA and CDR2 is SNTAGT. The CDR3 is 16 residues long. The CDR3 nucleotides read TGTGCCAGCAGTGAAACCGGGGGAAGTCCAACAGATACGCAGTATTTT. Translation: CASSETGGSPTDTQYF.